The sequence of this T cell receptor (beta chain) was determined in a study of T cells after yellow fever vaccination. Study-level points and caveats: Just a small share of clonotypes turned up in the CD4 compartment as well as the CD8 compartment.

The sample holds many counts of this clonotype. As yet, its antigen is unknown. Trimming left V 6 bases short and J 7 bases short, with 7 bases between. The CDR3 consists of 11 residues. By 5'RACE template switching, TCR cDNA was produced, with a universal primer site and UMIs added in the process. TCRdb re-analysed the 5' RACE reads in MiXCR, keeping a single row per CDR3 protein. The sample holds over 300,000 distinct CDR3 sequences; roughly 4.3% are singletons and the top ten take about 22%. The source of this sequence is a man aged 18-30 years who received the YFV17D yellow fever vaccine. Sequenced here: PBMCs, sampled 5 days after the yellow fever booster vaccination. The chain uses TRBV12-3 or TRBV12-4 and TRBJ2-1; no reliable D call. The CDR3 nucleotides are TGTGCCAGCAGAGAGCGAAATGAGCAGTTCTTC. Its translation is CASRERNEQFF.